Below, 20 T cell receptor beta chains from the same sample are listed, as sequenced in a study of graft-versus-host responses after intestinal transplantation. Sequencing was performed with immunoSEQ multiplex PCR; in TCRdb, only in-frame clones are kept and a portion is missing. The sample carries around 10,000 clones, approximately 30% recorded once. This specimen was alloreactive CD4+ T cells from a mixed lymphocyte reaction culture, taken before intestinal transplant. The subset: CFSE-low proliferating T cells sorted from roughly six-day pre-transplant mixed lymphocyte reaction (GvH or HvG direction). These receptors were collected from a human patient who received an intestinal transplant.

The chain employs TRBV5-1 and TRBJ2-2, with 7 nucleotides matching TRBD1. Germline-derived CDR1 and CDR2 are SGHRS and YFSETQ. The V and J ends lost 0 bases and 2 bases, in that order; junction bases with no gene match: 4. The CDR3 runs to 16 residues. CDR3 residues: CASSLVGGPNTGELFF. CDR3 bases: TGCGCCAGCAGCTTGGTAGGGGGCCCTAACACCGGGGAGCTGTTTTTT.

This clone was observed a handful of times. J is TRBJ2-1 and V is TRBV6-1, with 8 bases aligning to TRBD2. The CDR3 has 16 amino acids. Germline lookup yields CDR1 MNHNS and CDR2 SASEGT. With V trimmed by 4 bases and J by 6 bases, 11 bases remained unmatched. The chain's CDR3 is CASSAYVGAGGNEQFF. The CDR3 DNA sequence: TGTGCCAGCAGTGCTTATGTGGGGGCGGGAGGCAATGAGCAGTTCTTC.

The rearrangement uses TRBV7-2 and TRBJ2-7; the D gene is possibly TRBD2 (5 bases). Germline lookup yields CDR1 SGHTA and CDR2 FQGNSA. V gave up 1 base and J gave up 4 bases, with 14 bases separating them. The CDR3 totals 15 residues. The CDR3 protein is CASSLGHGSFYEQYF. The CDR3 nucleotides read TGTGCCAGCAGCTTAGGCCATGGGAGTTTTTACGAGCAGTACTTC.

This chain connects TRBV9 to TRBJ2-5; tentatively, D is TRBD2 (6 bases). Per the germline V gene, CDR1 is SGDLS and CDR2 is YYNGEE. The CDR3 contains 15 residues. V lost 1 base and J 5 bases, leaving 15 bases between the germline ends. This chain's CDR3 is CASSVYGNREETQYF. CDR3 nucleotide sequence: TGTGCCAGCAGCGTATACGGCAACCGGGAGGAGACCCAGTACTTC.

In its sample, this clone was seen a few times. This chain connects TRBV4-1 to TRBJ1-1, with D perhaps matching TRBD1 (5 bases). Germline V CDR1 and CDR2: MGHRA, YSYEKL. V shed 3 bases and J shed 8 bases, with 10 bases lying between them. The CDR3 totals 12 residues. Written as DNA, the CDR3 is TGCGCCAGCAGCCAGGGCAGGGTCGAAGCTTTCTTT. This sequence encodes CASSQGRVEAFF.

CDR3 sequence (DNA): TGTGCCACCCCGGGGCGATATCAGCCCCAGCATTTT. Amino acids: CATPGRYQPQHF. V and J are TRBV28 and TRBJ1-5; D is possibly TRBD1 (5 bases). The CDR3 is made up of 12 amino acids. From germline, CDR1 is MDHEN and CDR2 SYDVKM. Trimming stripped 10 bases from V and 5 bases from J, with 12 bases between.

The chain recombines TRBV5-1 with TRBJ2-7; possibly TRBD2 for D (6 bases). Germline CDR1 is SGHRS and CDR2 is YFSETQ. The CDR3 sequence is 15 residues long. The ends were cut back, 4 bases at V and 3 bases at J, with 17 bases in the middle. The CDR3 sequence: CASSPGGVSNYEQYF. The CDR3, as DNA: TGCGCCAGCAGCCCCGGAGGGGTGTCAAACTACGAGCAGTACTTC. The full variable domain, its missing parts supplied by reference TRBV5-1 and TRBJ2-7, is KAGVTQTPRYLIKTRGQQVTLSCSPISGHRSVSWYQQTPGQGLQFLFEYFSETQRNKGNFPGRFSGRQFSNSRSEMNVSTLELGDSALYLCASSPGGVSNYEQYFGPGTRLTVT.

The V gene is TRBV6-8, the J gene TRBJ2-7; 7 bases are a match to TRBD1. This CDR3 region has 14 residues. The junction had 6 bases not matched to a gene; V was cut back by 5 bases and J by 2 bases. Germline lookup yields CDR1 MNHGY and CDR2 SAAAGT. The CDR3 region is CASSILTGPYEQYF. CDR3 nucleotide sequence: TGTGCCAGCAGTATTTTGACAGGGCCCTACGAGCAGTACTTC.

V usage is TRBV15 and J usage is TRBJ2-3; D may be TRBD1 or TRBD2 (5 bases each). CDR3 length: 13 amino acids. Trimming pared 8 bases from V and 2 bases from J, leaving 11 bases between. Germline V CDR1 and CDR2: LNHNV, YYDKDF (reference sequence). CDR3 DNA sequence: TGTGCCACCGGACGGGGACCCACAGATACGCAGTATTTT. Protein: CATGRGPTDTQYF.

This chain links TRBV6-5 with TRBJ2-7; D may be TRBD2 (5 bases). With 4 bases removed from V and 4 bases from J, the gap between germline ends came to 11 bases. The V gene's germline CDR1 is MNHEY and CDR2 SVGAGI. This CDR3 has 13 residues. CDR3 bases: TGTGCCAGCAGTTTATCCTCGGGGTACGAGCAGTACTTC. It yields the protein CASSLSSGYEQYF.

This clone is categorized as large (0.1 to 1%). The gene calls are TRBV6-1 and TRBJ1-2; D is possibly TRBD1 (5 bases). This CDR3 region has 15 residues. Germline V gene sequence: CDR1 MNHNS, CDR2 SASEGT. Trimming took 2 bases from V and 5 from J, leaving 15 bases between them. The chain's CDR3 is CASSELAGLDYGYTF. CDR3 DNA sequence: TGTGCCAGCAGTGAATTAGCGGGGCTTGATTATGGCTACACCTTC.

This clone was found a few times. CDR3 in DNA: TGCGCCAGCAGCCCACCCGGAACCGGGGAGCTGTTTTTT. Its translation: CASSPPGTGELFF. The chain employs TRBV4-1 and TRBJ2-2; D is uncertain. This CDR3 region has 13 residues. Germline V gene lookup returns CDR1 MGHRA and CDR2 YSYEKL. Trimming shortened V by 4 bases and J by 5 bases, and 8 bases separated the two germline ends.

This rearrangement joins TRBV11-2 to TRBJ1-2; TRBD1 aligns across 7 bases. With 5 bases clipped from V and 3 bases from J, the junction kept 12 bases outside the gene matches. The V gene's germline CDR1 is SGHAT and CDR2 FQNNGV. The CDR3 runs to 16 residues. The CDR3 DNA reads as TGTGCCAGCAGCGATATTCCGGGACAGAACTACTATGGCTACACCTTC. Protein: CASSDIPGQNYYGYTF.

This clone has just a few counts. The chain has TRBV6-5 and TRBJ2-7, with a weak D call TRBD2 (6 bases). The ends were cut back, 0 bases at V and 3 bases at J, with 12 bases in the middle. Germline CDR1 MNHEY, CDR2 SVGAGI. CDR3 length equals 15 residues. Here the CDR3 reads CASSYSGSGLYEQYF. CDR3 nucleotides: TGTGCCAGCAGTTACTCGGGTAGCGGCCTCTACGAGCAGTACTTC.

J is TRBJ1-5 and V is TRBV6-5; D unclear. Germline V gene sequence: CDR1 MNHEY, CDR2 SVGAGI. CDR3 length equals 14 residues. With 5 bases removed from V and 2 bases from J, the gap between germline ends came to 10 bases. For the CDR3, the DNA is TGTGCCAGCAGTACACGACGGGGCAATCAGCCCCAGCATTTT. It translates to CASSTRRGNQPQHF.

The V and J genes are TRBV2 and TRBJ1-2; 10 bases agree with TRBD1. Trimming at V came to 7 bases and at J to 4 bases, leaving 9 bases not matched to a gene. Germline V CDR1 and CDR2: SNHLY, FYNNEI. The CDR3 loop spans 15 amino acids. CDR3 DNA sequence: TGTGCCAGCAAAATTTGGACAGGGGGGAGCTATGGCTACACCTTC. Its protein product is CASKIWTGGSYGYTF.

V gene TRBV6-5 combines with J gene TRBJ2-1; D is unclear. V lost 0 bases to trimming and J lost 10 bases, with 10 bases between them. There are 13 residues in the CDR3. Germline lookup yields CDR1 MNHEY and CDR2 SVGAGI. In DNA form, the CDR3 reads TGTGCCAGCAGTTACTCGAGTTCCCAGGAGCAGTTCTTC. Translated: CASSYSSSQEQFF.

The gene calls are TRBV7-9 and TRBJ2-7, with 10 bases identical to TRBD2. The CDR3 runs to 15 residues. V was clipped by 3 bases and J by 6 bases; unmatched bases: 8. CDR1 and CDR2 from the germline V gene are SEHNR and FQNEAQ (reference sequence). The DNA for the CDR3 is TGTGCCAGCAGCTTCGGGACTAGCGTCGGCGGCGAGCAGTACTTC. Protein: CASSFGTSVGGEQYF. Based on the CDR3 plus reference TRBV7-9 and TRBJ2-7, the full variable domain is DTGVSQNPRHKITKRGQNVTFRCDPISEHNRLYWYRQTLGQGPEFLTYFQNEAQLEKSRLLSDRFSAERPKGSFSTLEIQRTEQGDSAMYLCASSFGTSVGGEQYFGPGTRLTVT.

This clone was detected a few times. This chain connects TRBV27 to TRBJ1-2; 7 bases fit TRBD1. The V and J ends lost 6 bases and 3 bases, in that order; junction bases with no gene match: 7. Germline loops: CDR1 MNHEY, CDR2 SMNVEV (reference sequence). CDR3 length: 14 amino acids. Here the CDR3 DNA reads TGTGCCAGCAGCCCCGGGACAGAGCACTATGGCTACACCTTC. It specifies CASSPGTEHYGYTF.

The V and J genes are TRBV10-3 and TRBJ2-7; D is uncertain. The CDR3 has 11 amino acids. V lost 10 bases, J lost 5 bases, and 12 bases lay in between. The germline V gene has CDR1 ENHRY and CDR2 SYGVKD. This CDR3 reads CATMDVDEQYF. CDR3 coding DNA: TGTGCCACCATGGACGTCGACGAGCAGTACTTC.